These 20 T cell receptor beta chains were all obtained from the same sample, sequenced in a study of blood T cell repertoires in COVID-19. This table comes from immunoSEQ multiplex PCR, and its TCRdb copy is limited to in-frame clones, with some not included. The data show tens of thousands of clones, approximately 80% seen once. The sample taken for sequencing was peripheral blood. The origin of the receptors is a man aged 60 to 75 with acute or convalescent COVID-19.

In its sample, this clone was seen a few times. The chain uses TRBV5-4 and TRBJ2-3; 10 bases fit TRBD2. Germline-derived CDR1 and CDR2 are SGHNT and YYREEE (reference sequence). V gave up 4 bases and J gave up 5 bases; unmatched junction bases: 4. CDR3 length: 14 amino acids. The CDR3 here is CASSARLAGDTQYF. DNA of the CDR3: TGTGCCAGCAGCGCCCGACTAGCGGGAGATACGCAGTATTTT.

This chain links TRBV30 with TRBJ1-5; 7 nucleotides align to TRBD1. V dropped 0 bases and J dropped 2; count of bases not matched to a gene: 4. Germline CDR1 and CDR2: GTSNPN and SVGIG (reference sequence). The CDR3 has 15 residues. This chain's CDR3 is CAWSVPGQGNQPQHF. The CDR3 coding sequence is TGTGCCTGGAGTGTACCCGGACAGGGCAATCAGCCCCAGCATTTT.

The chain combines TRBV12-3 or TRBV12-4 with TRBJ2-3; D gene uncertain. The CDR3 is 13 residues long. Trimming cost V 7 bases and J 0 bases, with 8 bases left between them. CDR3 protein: CASTTASTDTQYF. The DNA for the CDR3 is TGTGCCAGCACTACAGCTAGCACAGATACGCAGTATTTT.

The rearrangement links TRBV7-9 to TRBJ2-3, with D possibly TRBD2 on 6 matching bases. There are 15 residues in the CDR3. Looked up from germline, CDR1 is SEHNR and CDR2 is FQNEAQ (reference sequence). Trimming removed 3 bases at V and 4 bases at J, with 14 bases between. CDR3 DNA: TGTGCCAGCAGCTTGGTTAGCGGAAGCGCAGATACGCAGTATTTT. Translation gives CASSLVSGSADTQYF.

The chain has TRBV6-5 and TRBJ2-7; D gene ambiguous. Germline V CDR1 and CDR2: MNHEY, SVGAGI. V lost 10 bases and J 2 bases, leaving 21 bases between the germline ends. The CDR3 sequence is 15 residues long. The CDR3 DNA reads TGTGCCACCCTAATCCGACATGGCGATCCCTACGAGCAGTACTTC. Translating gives CATLIRHGDPYEQYF.

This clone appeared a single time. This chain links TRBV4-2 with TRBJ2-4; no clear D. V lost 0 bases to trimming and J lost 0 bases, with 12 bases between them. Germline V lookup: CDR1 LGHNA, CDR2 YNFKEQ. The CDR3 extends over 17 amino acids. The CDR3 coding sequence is TGTGCCAGCAGCCAAGATCATACGGGTGTAGCCAAAAACATTCAGTACTTC. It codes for CASSQDHTGVAKNIQYF.

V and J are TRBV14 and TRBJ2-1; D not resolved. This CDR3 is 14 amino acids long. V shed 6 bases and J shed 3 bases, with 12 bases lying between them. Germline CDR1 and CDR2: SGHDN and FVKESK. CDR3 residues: CASRGEALYNEQFF. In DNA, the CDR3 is TGTGCCAGCAGAGGTGAGGCTCTCTACAATGAGCAGTTCTTC. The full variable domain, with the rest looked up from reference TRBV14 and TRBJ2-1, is EAGVTQFPSHSVIEKGQTVTLRCDPISGHDNLYWYRRVMGKEIKFLLHFVKESKQDESGMPNNRFLAERTGGTYSTLKVQPAELEDSGVYFCASRGEALYNEQFFGPGTRLTVL.

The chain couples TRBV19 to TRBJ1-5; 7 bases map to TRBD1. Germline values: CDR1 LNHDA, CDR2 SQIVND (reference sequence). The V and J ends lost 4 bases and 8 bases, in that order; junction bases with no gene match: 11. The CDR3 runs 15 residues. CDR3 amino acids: CASSNRQGRMEPQHF. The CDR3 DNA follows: TGTGCCAGTAGTAACCGACAGGGAAGGATGGAGCCCCAGCATTTT.

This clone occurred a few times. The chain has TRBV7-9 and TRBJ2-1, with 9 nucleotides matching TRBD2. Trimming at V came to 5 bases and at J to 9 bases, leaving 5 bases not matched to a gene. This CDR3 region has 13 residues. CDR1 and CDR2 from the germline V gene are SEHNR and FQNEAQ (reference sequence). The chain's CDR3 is CASSRTSAVEQFF. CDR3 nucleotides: TGTGCCAGCAGCCGGACTAGCGCCGTTGAGCAGTTCTTC.

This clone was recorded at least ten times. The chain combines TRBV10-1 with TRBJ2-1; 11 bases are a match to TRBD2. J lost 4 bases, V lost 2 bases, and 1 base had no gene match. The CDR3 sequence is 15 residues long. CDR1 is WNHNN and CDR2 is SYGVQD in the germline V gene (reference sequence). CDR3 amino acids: CASSETSGRYNEQFF. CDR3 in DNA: TGCGCCAGCAGTGAGACTAGCGGGAGATACAATGAGCAGTTCTTC.

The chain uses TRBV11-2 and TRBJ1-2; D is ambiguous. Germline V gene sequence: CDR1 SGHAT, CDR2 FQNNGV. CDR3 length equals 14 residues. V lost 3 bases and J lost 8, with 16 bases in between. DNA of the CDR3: TGTGCCAGCAGCTTTAGGGTGCAGGCGGGAGGCTACACCTTC. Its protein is CASSFRVQAGGYTF.

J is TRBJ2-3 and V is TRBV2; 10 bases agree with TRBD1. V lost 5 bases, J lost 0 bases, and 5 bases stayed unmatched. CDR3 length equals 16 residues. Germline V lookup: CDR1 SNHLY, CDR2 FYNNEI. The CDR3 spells CASSTTGGASTDTQYF. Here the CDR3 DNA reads TGTGCCAGCAGTACGACAGGGGGCGCGAGCACAGATACGCAGTATTTT.

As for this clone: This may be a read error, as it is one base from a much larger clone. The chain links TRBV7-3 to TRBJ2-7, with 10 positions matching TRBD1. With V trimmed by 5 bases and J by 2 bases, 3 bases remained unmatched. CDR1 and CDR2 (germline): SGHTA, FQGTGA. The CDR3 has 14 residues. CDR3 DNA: TGTGCCAGCAGCCCCGGGACAGGGGCCTACGAGCAGTACTTC. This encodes CASSPGTGAYEQYF.

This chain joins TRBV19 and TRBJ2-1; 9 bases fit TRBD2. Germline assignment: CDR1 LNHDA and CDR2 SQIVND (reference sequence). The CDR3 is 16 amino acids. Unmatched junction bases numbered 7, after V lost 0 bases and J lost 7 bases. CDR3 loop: CASSIDQAGGLNEQFF. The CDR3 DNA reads TGTGCCAGTAGTATAGATCAAGCGGGAGGTCTGAATGAGCAGTTCTTC.

The CDR3 nucleotides are TGTGCCAGCAGCTTGGCCCGCAGTTACAGTTGGGCAGATACGCAGTATTTT. Amino acid sequence: CASSLARSYSWADTQYF. This rearrangement joins TRBV5-5 to TRBJ2-3; D unclear. The V gene lost 0 bases and the J gene lost 4 bases, with 18 bases spanning the gap. This CDR3 is built from 17 residues. The germline CDR1 and CDR2 sequences are SGHKS and YYEKEE (reference sequence).

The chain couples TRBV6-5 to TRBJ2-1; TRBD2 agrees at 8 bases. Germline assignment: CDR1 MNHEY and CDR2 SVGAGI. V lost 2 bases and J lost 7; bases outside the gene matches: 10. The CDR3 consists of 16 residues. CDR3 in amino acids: CASSYDREGLSNEQFF. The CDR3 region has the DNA TGTGCCAGCAGTTACGATCGGGAGGGCCTGAGTAATGAGCAGTTCTTC.

CDR3 protein: CASLKRGGSGANVLTF. The CDR3 coding sequence is TGTGCCAGCCTCAAGCGGGGAGGCTCTGGGGCCAACGTCCTGACTTTC. The rearrangement joins TRBV2 to TRBJ2-6, with 7 bases fitting TRBD2. The CDR3 covers 16 residues. CDR1 is SNHLY, CDR2 FYNNEI, per germline. V dropped 8 bases and J dropped 0; count of bases not matched to a gene: 7.

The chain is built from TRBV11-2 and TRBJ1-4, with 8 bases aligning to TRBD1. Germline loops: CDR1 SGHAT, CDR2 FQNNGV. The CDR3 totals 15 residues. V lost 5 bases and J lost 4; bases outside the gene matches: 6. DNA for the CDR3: TGTGCCAGCAGCCCGCCGGGACAGGATAATGAAAAACTGTTTTTT. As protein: CASSPPGQDNEKLFF. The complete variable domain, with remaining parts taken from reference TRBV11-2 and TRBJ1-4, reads EAGVAQSPRYKIIEKRQSVAFWCNPISGHATLYWYQQILGQGPKLLIQFQNNGVVDDSQLPKDRFSAERLKGVDSTLKIQPAKLEDSAVYLCASSPPGQDNEKLFFGSGTQLSVL.

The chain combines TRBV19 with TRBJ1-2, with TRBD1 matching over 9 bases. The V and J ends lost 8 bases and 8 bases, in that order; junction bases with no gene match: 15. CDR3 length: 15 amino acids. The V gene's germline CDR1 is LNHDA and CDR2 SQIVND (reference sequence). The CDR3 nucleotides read TGTGCCAGTCGAATCTCCGGGACAGGGTCACTAGGCTACACCTTC. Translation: CASRISGTGSLGYTF.

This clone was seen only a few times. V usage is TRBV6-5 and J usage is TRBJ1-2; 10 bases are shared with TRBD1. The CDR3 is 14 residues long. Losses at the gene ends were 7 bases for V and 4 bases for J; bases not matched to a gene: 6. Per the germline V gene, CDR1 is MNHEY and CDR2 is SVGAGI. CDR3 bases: TGTGCCAGCACTCGGGACAGGGGATTCTATGGCTACACCTTC. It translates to CASTRDRGFYGYTF.